The rows below give T cell receptor beta chains drawn from one sample of a study of control samples from healthy donors and cancer patients. Clones were read by immunoSEQ multiplex PCR, and TCRdb kept only the in-frame ones, dropping some. The table shows 120,000 to 150,000 clones, with about 88% occurring only once. The sequenced sample consisted of blood. These receptor sequences come from a woman aged 25-40 years in good health. CDR3s include the opening cysteine and the closing phenylalanine or tryptophan. A D gene is named only where the DNA matches it firmly. Expanded clones get a size class; other rows say once, few or many, or leave the size out.

j_call: TRBJ1-5; clone_size: NA; d_call: NA; v_call: TRBV5-5; cdr3_nt: TGTGCCAGCAGCTTGGGCCGTTTTCCCCATGGTCAGCCCCAGCATTTT; cdr3_aa: CASSLGRFPHGQPQHF
j_call: TRBJ1-6; clone_size: NA; d_call: NA; v_call: TRBV4-2; cdr3_nt: TGTGCCAGCAGCCAAGGTCTCAGGGGAATAAATAATTCACCCCTCCACTTT; cdr3_aa: CASSQGLRGINNSPLHF
j_call: TRBJ1-1; clone_size: NA; d_call: TRBD1; v_call: TRBV6-5; cdr3_nt: TGTGCCAGCAGAGACAGGGGGCAGGGCACTGAAGCTTTCTTT; cdr3_aa: CASRDRGQGTEAFF
j_call: TRBJ1-4; clone_size: NA; d_call: TRBD1; v_call: TRBV30; cdr3_nt: TGTGCCGGGAGGGACAGTTATAATGAAAAACTGTTTTTT; cdr3_aa: CAGRDSYNEKLFF
j_call: TRBJ1-3; clone_size: NA; d_call: NA; v_call: TRBV25-1; cdr3_nt: TGTGCCAGCAGCTTACAGTCTGTCTCTGGAAACACCATATATTTT; cdr3_aa: CASSLQSVSGNTIYF
j_call: TRBJ2-7; clone_size: NA; d_call: NA; v_call: TRBV14; cdr3_nt: TGTGCCAGCAGCCAAGGGACAGTACCCTACGAGCAGTACTTC; cdr3_aa: CASSQGTVPYEQYF
j_call: TRBJ2-7; clone_size: NA; d_call: TRBD2; v_call: TRBV6-5; cdr3_nt: TGTGCCAGCAGTTACTCCTGGACTAGCGGGAGCAACGAGCAGTACTTC; cdr3_aa: CASSYSWTSGSNEQYF
j_call: TRBJ2-7; clone_size: NA; d_call: TRBD1; v_call: TRBV6-1; cdr3_nt: TGTGCCAGCAGTGAAGCAAGGTACAGGGGGCTATACGAGCAGTACTTC; cdr3_aa: CASSEARYRGLYEQYF
j_call: TRBJ2-3; clone_size: NA; d_call: NA; v_call: TRBV6-6; cdr3_nt: TGTGCCAGCAGCTTCCTCACCCGCACAGATACGCAGTATTTT; cdr3_aa: CASSFLTRTDTQYF
j_call: TRBJ2-3; clone_size: NA; d_call: NA; v_call: TRBV5-4; cdr3_nt: TGTGCCAGCAGCTTAGGGACCCTTCGGGATACGCAGTATTTT; cdr3_aa: CASSLGTLRDTQYF
j_call: TRBJ2-7; clone_size: NA; d_call: NA; v_call: TRBV11-3; cdr3_nt: TGTGCCAGCAGCCTGGGGGGCACCTCCTACGAGCAGTACTTC; cdr3_aa: CASSLGGTSYEQYF
j_call: TRBJ1-2; clone_size: NA; d_call: NA; v_call: TRBV5-4; cdr3_nt: TGTGCCAGCAGCTCGGACAGCAATGGCTACACCTTC; cdr3_aa: CASSSDSNGYTF
j_call: TRBJ2-7; clone_size: NA; d_call: NA; v_call: TRBV29-1; cdr3_nt: TGCAGCGTTGAATTAAGCTCCTACGAGCAGTACTTC; cdr3_aa: CSVELSSYEQYF
j_call: TRBJ2-3; clone_size: NA; d_call: TRBD2; v_call: TRBV29-1; cdr3_nt: TGCAGCGTTGAGCTAGCGGGTAGTCCAGATACGCAGTATTTT; cdr3_aa: CSVELAGSPDTQYF
j_call: TRBJ2-6; clone_size: NA; d_call: NA; v_call: TRBV27; cdr3_nt: TGTGCCAGCAGTTTAGCAGGGGGGCCTGGGGCCAACGTCCTGACTTTC; cdr3_aa: CASSLAGGPGANVLTF
j_call: TRBJ2-7; clone_size: few; d_call: NA; v_call: TRBV27; cdr3_nt: TGTGCCAGCAGTTCCCGGGACACAACCTACGAGCAGTACTTC; cdr3_aa: CASSSRDTTYEQYF
j_call: TRBJ1-6; clone_size: NA; d_call: NA; v_call: TRBV13; cdr3_nt: TGTGCCAGCAGCTTACAGGCAGCGTATAATTCACCCCTCCACTTT; cdr3_aa: CASSLQAAYNSPLHF
j_call: TRBJ1-2; clone_size: NA; d_call: NA; v_call: TRBV15; cdr3_nt: TGTGCCACCAGCAGGGCATTGGGTGGCTACACCTTC; cdr3_aa: CATSRALGGYTF
j_call: TRBJ1-1; clone_size: NA; d_call: NA; v_call: TRBV5-4; cdr3_nt: TGTGCCAGCAGCGCCGAGAGGAACACTGAAGCTTTCTTT; cdr3_aa: CASSAERNTEAFF
j_call: TRBJ2-3; clone_size: NA; d_call: NA; v_call: TRBV19; cdr3_nt: TGTGCCAGTAGTATAGAGGCCTCATCGGCAGATACGCAGTATTTT; cdr3_aa: CASSIEASSADTQYF
j_call: TRBJ1-6; clone_size: NA; d_call: NA; v_call: TRBV23-1; cdr3_nt: TGCGCCAGGCCGGCTACGAAGGACGTTACGAACGATTCACCCCTCCACTTT; cdr3_aa: CARPATKDVTNDSPLHF
j_call: TRBJ2-4; clone_size: NA; d_call: TRBD2; v_call: TRBV5-1; cdr3_nt: TGCGCCAGCAGCTTGGTTTCTAGCGGAGAAAACATTCAGTACTTC; cdr3_aa: CASSLVSSGENIQYF
j_call: TRBJ2-5; clone_size: NA; d_call: TRBD2; v_call: TRBV11-2; cdr3_nt: TGTGCCAGCAGCATGAGCGGGGCAGAACCTCAAGAGACCCAGTACTTC; cdr3_aa: CASSMSGAEPQETQYF